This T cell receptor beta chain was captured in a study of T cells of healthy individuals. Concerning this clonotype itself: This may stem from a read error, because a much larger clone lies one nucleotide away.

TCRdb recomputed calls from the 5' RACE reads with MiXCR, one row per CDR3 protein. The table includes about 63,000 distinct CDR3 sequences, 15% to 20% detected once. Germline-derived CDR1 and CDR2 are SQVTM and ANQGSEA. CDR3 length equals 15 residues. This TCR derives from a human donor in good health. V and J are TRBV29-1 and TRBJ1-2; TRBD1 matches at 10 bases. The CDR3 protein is CSVDEWTGGNYGYNF. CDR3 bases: TGCAGCGTTGATGAGTGGACAGGGGGGAACTATGGCTACAACTTC. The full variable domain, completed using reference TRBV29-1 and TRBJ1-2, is SAVISQKPSRDICQRGTSLTIQCQVDSQVTMMFWYRQQPGQSLTLIATANQGSEATYESGFVIDKFPISRPNLTFSTLTVSNMSPEDSSIYLCSVDEWTGGNYGYNFGSGTRLTVV.